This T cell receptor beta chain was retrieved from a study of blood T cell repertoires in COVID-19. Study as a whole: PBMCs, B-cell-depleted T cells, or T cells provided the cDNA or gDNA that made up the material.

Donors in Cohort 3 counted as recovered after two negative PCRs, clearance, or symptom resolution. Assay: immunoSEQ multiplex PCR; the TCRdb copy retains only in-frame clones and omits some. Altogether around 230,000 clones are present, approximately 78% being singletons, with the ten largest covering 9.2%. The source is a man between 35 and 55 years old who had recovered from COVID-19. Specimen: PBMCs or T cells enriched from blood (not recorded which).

The CDR3 sequence is CASSPQGLTKHGQYF. Written as DNA, the CDR3 is TGTGCCAGCAGCCCTCAGGGACTTACAAAGCATGGGCAGTACTTC. This chain uses TRBV28 with TRBJ2-7; TRBD2 is a possible D gene (6 bases). Germline V CDR1 and CDR2: MDHEN, SYDVKM. The V and J ends lost 6 bases and 9 bases respectively, with 24 bases between them. This CDR3 is built from 15 residues.